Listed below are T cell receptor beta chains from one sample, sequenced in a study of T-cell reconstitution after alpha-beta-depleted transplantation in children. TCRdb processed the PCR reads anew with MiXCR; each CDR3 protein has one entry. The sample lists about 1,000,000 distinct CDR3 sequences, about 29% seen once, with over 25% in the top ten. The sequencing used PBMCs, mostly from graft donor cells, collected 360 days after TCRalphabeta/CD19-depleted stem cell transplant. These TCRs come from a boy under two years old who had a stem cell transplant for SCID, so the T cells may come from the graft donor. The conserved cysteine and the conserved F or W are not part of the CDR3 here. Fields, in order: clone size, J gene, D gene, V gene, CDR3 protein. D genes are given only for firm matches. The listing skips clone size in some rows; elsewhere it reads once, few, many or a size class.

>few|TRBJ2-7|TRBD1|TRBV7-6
ASSYPTGGYEQY
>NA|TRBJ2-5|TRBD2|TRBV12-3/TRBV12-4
ASSSGTSRAGETQY
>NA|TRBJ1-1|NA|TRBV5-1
ASSLEQSGWTEAF
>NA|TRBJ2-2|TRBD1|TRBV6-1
ASSPGQYTGELF
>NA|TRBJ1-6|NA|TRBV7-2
ASSNPGAATLH
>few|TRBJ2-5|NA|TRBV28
ASSQWGALVRETQY
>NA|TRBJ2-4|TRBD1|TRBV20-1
SASRDRKNIQY
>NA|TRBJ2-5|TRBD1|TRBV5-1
ASSPRQGQVETQY
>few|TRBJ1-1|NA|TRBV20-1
SASQGGMNTEAF
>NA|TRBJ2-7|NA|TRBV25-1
ASSENNREGEQY
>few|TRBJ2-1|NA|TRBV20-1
SARDPRDWINEQF
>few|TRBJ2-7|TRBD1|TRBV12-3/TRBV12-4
ASSFSPGQVVTYEQY
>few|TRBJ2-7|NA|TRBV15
ATSRGAVYEQY
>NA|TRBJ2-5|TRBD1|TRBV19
ASTRKTGQMETQY
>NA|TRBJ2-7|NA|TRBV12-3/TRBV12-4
ASIPPRASYEQY
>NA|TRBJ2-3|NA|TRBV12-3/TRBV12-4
ASSVGGQTDTQY
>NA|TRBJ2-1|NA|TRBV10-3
AIAQRVGYNEQF
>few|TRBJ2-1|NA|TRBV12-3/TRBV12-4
ASRTVNEQF
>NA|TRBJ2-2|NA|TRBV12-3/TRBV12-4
ASRSVAGELF
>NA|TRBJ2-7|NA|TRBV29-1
SVARAGLEQY
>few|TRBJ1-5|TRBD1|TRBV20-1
SAWDRYSNQPQH
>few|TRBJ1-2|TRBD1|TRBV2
ASTVEGAWGYT
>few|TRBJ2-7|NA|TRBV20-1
SVPLVGGNYEQY
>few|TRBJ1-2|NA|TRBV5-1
ASSLAWGRSDGYT
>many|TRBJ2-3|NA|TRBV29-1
SVGVKGVVDTQY
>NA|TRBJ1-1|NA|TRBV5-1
ASSPGWGRTPEAF
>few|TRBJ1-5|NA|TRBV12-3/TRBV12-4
ASSLNSLRGHNQPQH
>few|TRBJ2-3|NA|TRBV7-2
ASSLDRGTTDTQY
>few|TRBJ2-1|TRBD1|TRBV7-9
ASSLRGLRYNEQF
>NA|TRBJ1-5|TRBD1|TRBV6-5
ASSYPRTGANQPQH
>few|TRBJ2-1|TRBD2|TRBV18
ASSPTSGGASSYNEQF
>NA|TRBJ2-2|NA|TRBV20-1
SALGPDNTGELF
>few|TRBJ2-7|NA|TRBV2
ASSVYGSYEQY
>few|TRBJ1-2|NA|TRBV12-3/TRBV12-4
ASSNRDRYGYT
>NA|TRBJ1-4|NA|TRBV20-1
SGSAGAWEKLF
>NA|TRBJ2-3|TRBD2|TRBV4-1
ASSQGGGAPDTQY
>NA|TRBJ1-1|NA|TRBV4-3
ASSHSASDRVLNTEAF
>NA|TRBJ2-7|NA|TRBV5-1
ASSLVAGGNYEQY
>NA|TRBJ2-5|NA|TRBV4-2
ASSQDRQSQETQY